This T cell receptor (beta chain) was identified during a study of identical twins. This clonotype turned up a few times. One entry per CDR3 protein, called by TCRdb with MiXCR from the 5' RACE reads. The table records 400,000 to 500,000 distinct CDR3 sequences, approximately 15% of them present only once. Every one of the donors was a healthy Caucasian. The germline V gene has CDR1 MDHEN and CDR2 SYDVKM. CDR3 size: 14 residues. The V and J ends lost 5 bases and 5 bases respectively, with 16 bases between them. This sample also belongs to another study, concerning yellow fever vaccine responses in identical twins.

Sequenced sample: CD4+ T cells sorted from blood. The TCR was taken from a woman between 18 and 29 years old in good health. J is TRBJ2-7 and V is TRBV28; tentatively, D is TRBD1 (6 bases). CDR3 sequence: CASSRSGDIHEQYF. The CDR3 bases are TGTGCCAGCAGTAGATCAGGGGATATCCACGAGCAGTACTTC.